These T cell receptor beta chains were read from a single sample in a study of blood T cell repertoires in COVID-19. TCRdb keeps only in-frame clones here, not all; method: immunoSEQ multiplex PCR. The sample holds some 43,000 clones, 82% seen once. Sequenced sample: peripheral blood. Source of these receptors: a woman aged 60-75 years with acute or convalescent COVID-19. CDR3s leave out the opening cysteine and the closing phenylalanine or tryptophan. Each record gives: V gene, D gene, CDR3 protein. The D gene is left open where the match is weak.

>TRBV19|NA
ASSMVSRGAYNEQF
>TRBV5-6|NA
ASSFGAGKETQY
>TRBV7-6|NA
ASSLGGVGVNEKLF
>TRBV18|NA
ASSPSSLGGTEAF
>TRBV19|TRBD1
ASSITGQGHPAF
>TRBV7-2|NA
ASSPTAGTGELF
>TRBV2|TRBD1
ASSVTLSGTAYNEQF
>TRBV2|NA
ASSGLLPSYEQY
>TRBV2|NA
ASRGDAGNEQF
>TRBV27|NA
ASSLRGGPTEAF
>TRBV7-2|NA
ASSLRLVGDTGELF
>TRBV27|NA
ASTPAGRGLLETQY
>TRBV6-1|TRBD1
ASSENSPWTGRNTEQF
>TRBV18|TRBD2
ASSPELADNEQF
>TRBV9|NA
ASSVAGGRTLWDTGELF
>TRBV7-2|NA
ASSPYNSGNTIY
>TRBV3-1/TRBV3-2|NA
ASSPAAGELF
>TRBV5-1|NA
ASSPLGPGDTEAF
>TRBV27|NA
ASRGGAVATNEKLF
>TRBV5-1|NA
ASSLGGNKSPLH
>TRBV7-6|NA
ASSWGGSGGEKLF
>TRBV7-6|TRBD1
ASSLLSGQAVYEQF